These 9 T cell receptor beta chains were sequenced from one sample in a study of spatial heterogeneity in lung cancer. The sample's time point: sample taken at primary tumor resection. One entry per CDR3 protein, called by TCRdb with MiXCR from the 5' RACE reads. Among approximately 52,000 distinct CDR3 sequences listed, approximately 5.3% were seen once. The specimen comprised PBMCs, sampled at surgery. The receptors come from a male donor with early-stage non-small cell lung cancer.

This CDR3 is CATSDRENQPQHF. CDR3 nucleotide sequence: TGTGCCACCAGTGACAGGGAAAATCAGCCCCAGCATTTT. The chain recombines TRBV24-1 with TRBJ1-5, with D possibly TRBD1 on 5 matching bases. The V end lost 4 bases, the J end lost 4 bases, and 7 bases lay between the germline ends. This CDR3 is built from 13 residues. Germline-derived CDR1 and CDR2 are KGHDR and SFDVKD.

This clonotype occurred many times. This chain uses TRBV19 with TRBJ2-1, with 12 bases aligning to TRBD2. V was clipped by 4 bases and J by 4 bases; unmatched bases: 5. The CDR3 is 16 amino acids. Germline-derived CDR1 and CDR2 are LNHDA and SQIVND (reference sequence). CDR3 sequence (DNA): TGTGCCAGTAGTACTAGCGGGAGGGCCTGGTACAATGAGCAGTTCTTC. This sequence encodes CASSTSGRAWYNEQFF.

This clonotype was seen repeatedly, ten times or more. This rearrangement joins TRBV6-2 or TRBV6-3 to TRBJ2-4; D remains ambiguous. The CDR3 sequence is 11 residues long. Germline loops: CDR1 MNHEY, CDR2 SVGEGT. V was trimmed by 8 bases and J by 4 bases, leaving 6 bases between them. CDR3 region: CASRFKNIQYF. The DNA of the CDR3 is TGTGCCAGCCGCTTTAAAAACATTCAGTACTTC.

This clonotype was seen at least ten times. CDR3 protein: CSAGRGEKLFF. In DNA, the CDR3 is TGCAGTGCGGGAAGGGGCGAAAAACTGTTTTTT. The rearrangement links TRBV20-1 to TRBJ1-4; D perhaps matches TRBD1 (5 bases). The V end was cut by 6 bases, the J end by 8 bases, with 10 bases between. CDR1 is DFQATT and CDR2 is SNEGSKA in the germline V gene (reference sequence). This CDR3 spans 11 amino acids.

This clonotype appeared many times. The CDR3 region has the DNA TGTGCCAGCAGCGAGGGGGCTAACTATGGCTACACCTTC. As protein: CASSEGANYGYTF. The chain links TRBV9 to TRBJ1-2; D perhaps matches TRBD1 (6 bases). Trimming took off 3 bases at V and 0 bases at J, with 6 bases between the two ends. The CDR3 spans 13 residues. The V gene's germline CDR1 is SGDLS and CDR2 YYNGEE.

This clonotype was seen many times. The rearrangement links TRBV12-3 or TRBV12-4 to TRBJ1-1; D is perhaps TRBD1 (6 bases). Trimming removed 1 base at V and 6 bases at J, with 9 bases between. This CDR3 has 13 residues. CDR3 nucleotides: TGTGCCAGCAGTTTAGGAGCAGGGGCTGAAGCTTTCTTT. Protein: CASSLGAGAEAFF.

This clonotype was picked up many times. The rearrangement links TRBV19 to TRBJ2-3; 7 bases match TRBD2. Germline V gives CDR1 LNHDA, CDR2 SQIVND (reference sequence). Losses at the gene ends were 0 bases for V and 2 bases for J; bases not matched to a gene: 5. This CDR3 has 16 amino acids. The CDR3 DNA follows: TGTGCCAGTAGTATAGATGTGGCGGGAGTCACAGATACGCAGTATTTT. Translated: CASSIDVAGVTDTQYF. Filled out from reference TRBV19 and TRBJ2-3, the complete variable domain reads DGGITQSPKYLFRKEGQNVTLSCEQNLNHDAMYWYRQDPGQGLRLIYYSQIVNDFQKGDIAEGYSVSREKKESFPLTVTSAQKNPTAFYLCASSIDVAGVTDTQYFGPGTRLTVL.

This clonotype has a count of ten or more. The chain links TRBV20-1 to TRBJ2-1; D ambiguous. The CDR3 has 11 residues. Per the germline V gene, CDR1 is DFQATT and CDR2 is SNEGSKA (reference sequence). V lost 3 bases to trimming and J lost 5 bases, with 5 bases between them. The DNA of the CDR3 is TGCAGTGCTAGCGAGCACAATGAGCAGTTCTTC. This translates into CSASEHNEQFF.

This clonotype occurred many times. CDR3 sequence: CASSLDLGGSYEQYF. CDR3 in DNA: TGTGCCAGCAGCTTAGATCTGGGGGGTTCCTACGAGCAGTACTTC. This sequence joins TRBV7-9 and TRBJ2-7, with D possibly being TRBD2 (6 bases). Germline assignment: CDR1 SEHNR and CDR2 FQNEAQ (reference sequence). The CDR3 is made up of 15 amino acids. V was shortened by 1 base and J by 1 base, with 11 bases between the two germline ends.